Listed here are 23 T cell receptor beta chains from one sample, sequenced in a study of Ad26.COV2.S vaccination and SARS-CoV-2 variants. Measured with immunoSEQ multiplex PCR; TCRdb has only the in-frame clones, and not every one. The sample includes about 350,000 clones, just over 90% of them seen just once. This specimen consisted of peripheral blood, obtained after recovery from COVID-19. The receptors shown here come from a human donor who had recovered from COVID-19.

CDR3 DNA sequence: TGTGCCAGCAACGGAGGGACAGCAGAGACCCAGTACTTC. The encoded protein is CASNGGTAETQYF. This chain uses TRBV2 with TRBJ2-5, with D perhaps TRBD1 (7 bases). Germline CDR1 reads SNHLY; CDR2 reads FYNNEI. The length of the CDR3 is 13 residues. The V end lost 7 bases, the J end lost 4 bases, and 13 bases lay between the germline ends.

The rearrangement links TRBV27 to TRBJ2-2, with 10 bases matching TRBD1. The junction had 1 base not matched to a gene; V was cut back by 6 bases and J by 6 bases. CDR1 and CDR2 (germline): MNHEY, SMNVEV (reference sequence). The length of the CDR3 is 13 residues. This CDR3 reads CASRDRGAGELFF. In DNA form, the CDR3 reads TGTGCCAGCAGGGACAGGGGGGCCGGGGAGCTGTTTTTT.

The V call is TRBV18, the J call TRBJ2-5; D not certain. The CDR3 has 14 amino acids. Trimming left V 3 bases short and J 1 base short, with 9 bases between. Germline loops: CDR1 KGHSH, CDR2 LQKENI. The CDR3 sequence: CASSPPNLQETQYF. In DNA form, the CDR3 reads TGTGCCAGCTCACCCCCAAACCTCCAAGAGACCCAGTACTTC.

This sequence joins TRBV12-3 or TRBV12-4 and TRBJ1-1; D is possibly TRBD1 (6 bases). The CDR3 covers 12 residues. Trimming shortened V by 5 bases and J by 3 bases, and 7 bases separated the two germline ends. For the CDR3, the DNA is TGTGCCAGCAGTCAGGGGTACACTGAAGCTTTCTTT. Encoded protein: CASSQGYTEAFF.

CDR3 nucleotide sequence: TGTGCCAGCAGCTTACAGGGCACCATATATTTT. Translation gives CASSLQGTIYF. The J gene is TRBJ1-3, the V gene TRBV7-9, with D possibly matching TRBD1 (5 bases). Germline-derived CDR1 and CDR2 are SEHNR and FQNEAQ (reference sequence). V lost 2 bases and J lost 9, with 5 bases in between. There are 11 residues in the CDR3.

V gene TRBV29-1 combines with J gene TRBJ1-4, with D possibly TRBD1 on 5 matching bases. The V end was cut by 3 bases, the J end by 10 bases, with 15 bases between. The CDR3 runs 13 residues. CDR1 is SQVTM and CDR2 is ANQGSEA in the germline V gene. The CDR3: CSVEGPGSRKLFF. In DNA form, the CDR3 reads TGCAGCGTTGAGGGACCGGGCTCAAGAAAACTGTTTTTT.

V and J are TRBV6-5 and TRBJ1-4; D not certain. The CDR3 runs to 11 residues. CDR1 is MNHEY and CDR2 is SVGAGI in the germline V gene. V was clipped by 10 bases and J by 6 bases, with 9 bases between them. In nucleotides, the CDR3 is TGTGCCACCCAGTCCTATGAAAAACTGTTTTTT. This codes for CATQSYEKLFF.

The rearrangement links TRBV5-5 to TRBJ2-3; tentatively, D is TRBD1 (6 bases). The CDR3 is 15 amino acids. Germline V CDR1 and CDR2: SGHKS, YYEKEE (reference sequence). Trimming took off 2 bases at V and 2 bases at J, with 12 bases between the two ends. The CDR3 sequence is CASSFTGTNTDTQYF. The DNA of the CDR3 is TGTGCCAGCAGCTTTACCGGGACAAACACAGATACGCAGTATTTT.

With respect to this clone: Other DNA sequences from this sample encode an identical CDR3 as well. V is TRBV12-3 or TRBV12-4 and J is TRBJ1-1; the D is unclear. Trimming pared 5 bases from V and 0 bases from J, leaving 7 bases between. The CDR3 sequence is 13 residues long. CDR3 sequence: CASSLQLNTEAFF. The CDR3 DNA follows: TGTGCCAGCAGTCTTCAGTTGAACACTGAAGCTTTCTTT.

The chain combines TRBV6-2 or TRBV6-3 with TRBJ1-5; 8 bases fit TRBD1. Germline trimming cut 2 bases from V and 1 base from J; bases unmatched to any gene: 10. Germline values: CDR1 MNHEY, CDR2 SVGEGT. The CDR3 totals 18 residues. The CDR3 here is CASSYEYETGVSNQPQHF. For the CDR3, the DNA is TGTGCCAGCAGTTACGAGTATGAGACAGGGGTCAGCAATCAGCCCCAGCATTTT.

V gene TRBV2 combines with J gene TRBJ1-5; D may be TRBD1 (5 bases). From germline, CDR1 is SNHLY and CDR2 FYNNEI. The CDR3 spans 16 residues. V lost 6 bases, J lost 2 bases, and 17 bases lay in between. The CDR3 region has the DNA TGTGCCAGCAGCCTCTCCGACAGCTACGGCAATCAGCCCCAGCATTTT. It yields the protein CASSLSDSYGNQPQHF.

This rearrangement joins TRBV5-6 to TRBJ1-1; no clear D. The CDR3 covers 14 residues. V gave up 0 bases and J gave up 1 base, with 7 bases separating them. Per germline, CDR1 SGHDT and CDR2 YYEEEE. CDR3 in DNA: TGTGCCAGCAGCTTGGGGTCCCCGAACACTGAAGCTTTCTTT. Residues: CASSLGSPNTEAFF.

This clone came up once. V gene TRBV7-3 combines with J gene TRBJ1-6; D unresolved. This CDR3 has 13 amino acids. The germline V and J ends were trimmed by 1 base and 8 bases, with 6 bases remaining between them. Germline V lookup: CDR1 SGHTA, CDR2 FQGTGA. For the CDR3, the DNA is TGTGCCAGCAGCTTAAATGTCGATTCACCCCTCCACTTT. Translated: CASSLNVDSPLHF.

The V and J genes are TRBV5-6 and TRBJ2-5; D gene uncertain. From germline, CDR1 is SGHDT and CDR2 YYEEEE. V was shortened by 3 bases and J by 5 bases, with 20 bases between the two germline ends. CDR3 length equals 16 residues. The CDR3 DNA is TGTGCCAGCAGCTCCTATAGGACGGTGCTTGGGGAGACCCAGTACTTC. Translation gives CASSSYRTVLGETQYF.

The chain uses TRBV6-5 and TRBJ1-1, with TRBD1 matching over 8 bases. The ends lost 6 bases at V and 5 bases at J; junction bases unmatched: 8. In germline, CDR1 is MNHEY, CDR2 SVGAGI. The CDR3 covers 14 residues. CDR3 region: CASRQGQGETEAFF. The CDR3 region has the DNA TGTGCCAGCAGACAAGGACAGGGTGAGACTGAAGCTTTCTTT.

V gene TRBV6-5 combines with J gene TRBJ2-1; possible D gene TRBD1, 5 bases. V was pared by 2 bases and J by 9 bases, with 11 bases between. CDR1 and CDR2 (germline): MNHEY, SVGAGI. The CDR3 is 13 residues long. The CDR3 protein is CASSYQGAVEQFF. The CDR3 DNA is TGTGCCAGCAGTTACCAAGGGGCGGTTGAGCAGTTCTTC.

The chain combines TRBV6-4 with TRBJ2-3, with a weak D call TRBD2 (5 bases). The CDR3 runs to 15 residues. CDR1 is MRHNA and CDR2 is SNTAGT in the germline V gene. Trimming took off 0 bases at V and 0 bases at J, with 7 bases between the two ends. CDR3 sequence (DNA): TGTGCCAGCAGTGACTCTCTAGCAAGCACAGATACGCAGTATTTT. It codes for CASSDSLASTDTQYF.

This clone was counted only a few times. The J gene is TRBJ2-2, the V gene TRBV7-6, with D possibly TRBD1 on 5 matching bases. This CDR3 is 17 amino acids long. Germline V gene sequence: CDR1 SGHVS, CDR2 FNYEAQ. The V and J ends lost 6 bases and 4 bases respectively, with 21 bases between them. The CDR3 is CASSKETGQGATGELFF. In DNA form, the CDR3 reads TGTGCCAGCAGTAAGGAAACTGGCCAGGGTGCCACCGGGGAGCTGTTTTTT.

The chain has TRBV30 and TRBJ2-7; D unresolved. Trimming removed 1 base at V and 2 bases at J, with 12 bases between. The CDR3 has 14 residues. Germline values: CDR1 GTSNPN, CDR2 SVGIG (reference sequence). The CDR3 bases are TGTGCCTGGAGTGGGCAGAGCTCCACCTACGAGCAGTACTTC. The encoded protein is CAWSGQSSTYEQYF.

The chain has TRBV2 and TRBJ1-5; 9 positions agree with TRBD1. The CDR3 extends over 15 amino acids. The junction had 7 bases not matched to a gene; V was cut back by 9 bases and J by 1 base. The germline gives CDR1 SNHLY, CDR2 FYNNEI. The DNA of the CDR3 is TGTGCCAGTACCACAGGGGGCCCGAGCAATCAGCCCCAGCATTTT. It codes for CASTTGGPSNQPQHF.

The V and J genes are TRBV11-3 and TRBJ2-1; possibly TRBD1 for D (6 bases). This CDR3 region has 17 residues. Germline values: CDR1 SGHNT, CDR2 YENEEA. Trimming took off 5 bases at V and 5 bases at J, with 22 bases between the two ends. CDR3 in amino acids: CASSPPGYRVMHNEQFF. CDR3 sequence (DNA): TGTGCCAGCAGCCCCCCAGGTTACAGGGTTATGCACAATGAGCAGTTCTTC.

The chain employs TRBV5-1 and TRBJ2-7, with D possibly TRBD1 on 6 matching bases. From germline, CDR1 is SGHRS and CDR2 YFSETQ. The CDR3 is 16 amino acids. The ends were cut back, 1 base at V and 5 bases at J, with 19 bases in the middle. As DNA, the CDR3 is TGCGCCAGCAGCTTGAAGATCAACACAGGGTTCCACGAGCAGTACTTC. Translated: CASSLKINTGFHEQYF.

This rearrangement joins TRBV27 to TRBJ1-2, with 12 bases that match TRBD1. The CDR3 runs 17 residues. Trimming cost V 6 bases and J 8 bases; bases outside gene matches: 16. In germline, CDR1 is MNHEY, CDR2 SMNVEV (reference sequence). The CDR3 protein is CASSTSTGTGGAGGYTF. CDR3 DNA sequence: TGTGCCAGCAGCACCTCAACCGGGACAGGGGGCGCGGGGGGCTACACCTTC.